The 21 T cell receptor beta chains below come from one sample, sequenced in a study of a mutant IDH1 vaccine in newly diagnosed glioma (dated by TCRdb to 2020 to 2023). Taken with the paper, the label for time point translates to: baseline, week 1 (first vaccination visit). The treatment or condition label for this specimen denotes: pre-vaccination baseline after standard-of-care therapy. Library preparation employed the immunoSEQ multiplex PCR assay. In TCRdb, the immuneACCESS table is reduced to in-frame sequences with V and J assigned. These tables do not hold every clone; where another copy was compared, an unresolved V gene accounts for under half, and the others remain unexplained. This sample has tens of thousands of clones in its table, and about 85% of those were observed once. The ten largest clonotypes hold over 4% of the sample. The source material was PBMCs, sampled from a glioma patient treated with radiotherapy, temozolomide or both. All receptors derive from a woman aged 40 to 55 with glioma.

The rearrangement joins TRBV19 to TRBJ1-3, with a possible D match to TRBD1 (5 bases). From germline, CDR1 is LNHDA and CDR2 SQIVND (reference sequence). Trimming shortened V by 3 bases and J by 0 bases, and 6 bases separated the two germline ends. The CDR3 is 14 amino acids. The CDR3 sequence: CASSITGSGNTIYF. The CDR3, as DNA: TGTGCCAGTAGTATCACAGGCTCTGGAAACACCATATATTTT.

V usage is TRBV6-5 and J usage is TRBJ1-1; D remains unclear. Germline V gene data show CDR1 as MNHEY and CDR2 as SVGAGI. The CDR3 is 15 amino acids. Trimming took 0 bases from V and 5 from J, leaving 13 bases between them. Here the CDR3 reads CASSYSRGIWTEAFF. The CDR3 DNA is TGTGCCAGCAGTTACTCGAGAGGGATATGGACTGAAGCTTTCTTT.

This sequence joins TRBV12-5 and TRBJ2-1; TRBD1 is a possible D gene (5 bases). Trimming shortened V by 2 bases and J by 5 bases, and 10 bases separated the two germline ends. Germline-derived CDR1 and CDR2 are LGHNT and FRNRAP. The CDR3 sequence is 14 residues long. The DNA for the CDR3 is TGTGCTAGTGGTTTGTTGGGGCCAGACAATGAGCAGTTCTTC. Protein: CASGLLGPDNEQFF.

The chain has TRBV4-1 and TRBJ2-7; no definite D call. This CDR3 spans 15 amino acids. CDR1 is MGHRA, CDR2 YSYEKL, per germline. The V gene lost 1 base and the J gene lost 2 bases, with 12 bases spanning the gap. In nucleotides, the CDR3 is TGCGCCAGCAGCCAAGTTGTAGCATCGACCTACGAGCAGTACTTC. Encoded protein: CASSQVVASTYEQYF.

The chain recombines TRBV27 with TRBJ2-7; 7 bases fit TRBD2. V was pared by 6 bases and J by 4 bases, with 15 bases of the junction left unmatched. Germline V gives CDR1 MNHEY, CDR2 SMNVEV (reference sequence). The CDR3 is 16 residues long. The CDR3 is CASSRTGTSGGYEQYF. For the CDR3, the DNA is TGTGCCAGCAGCCGTACCGGGACCTCCGGGGGGTACGAGCAGTACTTC.

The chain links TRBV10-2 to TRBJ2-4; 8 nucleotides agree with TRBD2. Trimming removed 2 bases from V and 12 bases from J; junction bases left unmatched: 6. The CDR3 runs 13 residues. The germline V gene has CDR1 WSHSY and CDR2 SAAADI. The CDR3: CASSEPGLGNQYF. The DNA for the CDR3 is TGCGCCAGCAGTGAGCCGGGACTAGGGAATCAGTACTTC.

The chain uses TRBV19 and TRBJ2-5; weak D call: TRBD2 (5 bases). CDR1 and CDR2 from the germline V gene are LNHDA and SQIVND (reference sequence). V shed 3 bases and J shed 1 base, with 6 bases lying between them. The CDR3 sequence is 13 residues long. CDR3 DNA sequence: TGTGCCAGTAGTATGGACTTCCAAGAGACCCAGTACTTC. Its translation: CASSMDFQETQYF.

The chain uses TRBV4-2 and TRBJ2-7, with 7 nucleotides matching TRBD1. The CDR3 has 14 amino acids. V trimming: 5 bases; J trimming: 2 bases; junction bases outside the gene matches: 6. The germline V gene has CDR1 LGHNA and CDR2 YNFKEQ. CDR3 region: CASSDRTGTYEQYF. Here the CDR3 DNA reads TGTGCCAGCAGCGACCGGACAGGAACCTACGAGCAGTACTTC.

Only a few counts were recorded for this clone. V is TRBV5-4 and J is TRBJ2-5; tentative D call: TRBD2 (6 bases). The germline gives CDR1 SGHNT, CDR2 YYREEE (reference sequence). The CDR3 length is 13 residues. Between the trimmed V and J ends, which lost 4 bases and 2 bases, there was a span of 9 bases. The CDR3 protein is CASSTGVQETQYF. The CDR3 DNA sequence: TGTGCCAGCAGCACGGGAGTTCAAGAGACCCAGTACTTC.

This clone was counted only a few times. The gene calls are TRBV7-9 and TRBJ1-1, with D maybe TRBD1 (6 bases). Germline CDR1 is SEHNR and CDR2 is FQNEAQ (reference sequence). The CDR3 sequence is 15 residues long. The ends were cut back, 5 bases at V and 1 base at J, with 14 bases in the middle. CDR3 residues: CASSGNWDTNTEAFF. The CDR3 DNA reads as TGTGCCAGCAGCGGAAACTGGGACACGAACACTGAAGCTTTCTTT.

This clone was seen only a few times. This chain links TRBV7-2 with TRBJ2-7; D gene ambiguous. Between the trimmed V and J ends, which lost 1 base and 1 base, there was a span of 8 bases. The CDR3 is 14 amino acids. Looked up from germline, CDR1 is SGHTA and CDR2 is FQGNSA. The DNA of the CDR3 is TGTGCCAGCAGCTTAGTTGCCAATTCCTACGAGCAGTACTTC. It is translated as CASSLVANSYEQYF.

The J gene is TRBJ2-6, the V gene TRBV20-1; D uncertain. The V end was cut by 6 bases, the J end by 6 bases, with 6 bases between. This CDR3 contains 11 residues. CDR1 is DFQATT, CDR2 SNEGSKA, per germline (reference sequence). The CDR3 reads CSAGEANVLTF. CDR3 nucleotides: TGCAGTGCCGGAGAGGCCAACGTCCTGACTTTC.

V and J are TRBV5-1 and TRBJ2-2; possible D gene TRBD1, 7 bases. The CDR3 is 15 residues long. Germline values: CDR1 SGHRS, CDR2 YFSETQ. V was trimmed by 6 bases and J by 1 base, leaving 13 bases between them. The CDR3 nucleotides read TGCGCCAGCAACCAGGGGGGCTTGAACACCGGGGAGCTGTTTTTT. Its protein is CASNQGGLNTGELFF.

CDR3 sequence (DNA): TGTGCCTGGAGTGGGGGGGGCGGAAAAAACATTCAGTACTTC. It codes for CAWSGGGGKNIQYF. The chain joins TRBV30 to TRBJ2-4; D is perhaps TRBD2 (7 bases). Germline CDR1 GTSNPN, CDR2 SVGIG (reference sequence). Deletions cut 1 base from V and 4 bases from J, with 11 bases between. The CDR3 spans 14 residues.

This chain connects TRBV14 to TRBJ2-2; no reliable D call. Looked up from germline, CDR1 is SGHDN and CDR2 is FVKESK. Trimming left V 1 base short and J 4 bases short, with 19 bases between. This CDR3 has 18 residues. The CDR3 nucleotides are TGTGCCAGCAGCCAAGGGCAAAATGTCTGGTCCCTCACCGGGGAGCTGTTTTTT. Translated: CASSQGQNVWSLTGELFF.

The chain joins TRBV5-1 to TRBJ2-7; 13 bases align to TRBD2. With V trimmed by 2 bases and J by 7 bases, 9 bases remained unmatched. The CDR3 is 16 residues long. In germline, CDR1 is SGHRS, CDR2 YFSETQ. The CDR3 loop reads CASSFGLAGEKGEQYF. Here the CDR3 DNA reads TGCGCCAGCAGCTTCGGACTAGCGGGGGAAAAAGGGGAGCAGTACTTC.

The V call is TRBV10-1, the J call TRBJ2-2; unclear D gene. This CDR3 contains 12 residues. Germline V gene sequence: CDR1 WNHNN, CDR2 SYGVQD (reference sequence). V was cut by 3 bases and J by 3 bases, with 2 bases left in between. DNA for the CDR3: TGCGCCAGCAGTGAAGACACCGGGGAGCTGTTTTTT. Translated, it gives CASSEDTGELFF.

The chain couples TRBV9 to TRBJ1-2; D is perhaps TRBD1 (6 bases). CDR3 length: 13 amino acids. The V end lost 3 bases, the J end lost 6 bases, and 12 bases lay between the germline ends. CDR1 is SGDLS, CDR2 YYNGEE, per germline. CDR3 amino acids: CASSAPGTHGYTF. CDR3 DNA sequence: TGTGCCAGCAGCGCCCCCGGGACACATGGCTACACCTTC.

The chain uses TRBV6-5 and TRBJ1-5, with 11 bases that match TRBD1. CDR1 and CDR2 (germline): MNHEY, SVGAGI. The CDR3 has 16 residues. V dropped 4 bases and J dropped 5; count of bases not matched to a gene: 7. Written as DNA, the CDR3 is TGTGCCAGCAGTTTTAGAGGACAGGGGGCCTATCAGCCCCAGCATTTT. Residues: CASSFRGQGAYQPQHF.

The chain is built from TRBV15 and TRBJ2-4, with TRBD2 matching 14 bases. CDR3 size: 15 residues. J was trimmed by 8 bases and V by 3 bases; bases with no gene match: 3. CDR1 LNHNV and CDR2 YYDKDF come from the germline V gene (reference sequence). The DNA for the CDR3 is TGTGCCACCAGCAGGACTAGCGGGAGGGCCGACATTCAGTACTTC. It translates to CATSRTSGRADIQYF.

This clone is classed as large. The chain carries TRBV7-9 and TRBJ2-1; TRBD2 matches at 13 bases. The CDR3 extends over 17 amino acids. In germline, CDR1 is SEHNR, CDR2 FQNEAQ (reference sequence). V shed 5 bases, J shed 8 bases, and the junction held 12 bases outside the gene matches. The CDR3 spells CASSPKRLAGGNDEQFF. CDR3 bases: TGTGCCAGCAGCCCAAAGAGACTAGCGGGAGGAAATGATGAGCAGTTCTTC.